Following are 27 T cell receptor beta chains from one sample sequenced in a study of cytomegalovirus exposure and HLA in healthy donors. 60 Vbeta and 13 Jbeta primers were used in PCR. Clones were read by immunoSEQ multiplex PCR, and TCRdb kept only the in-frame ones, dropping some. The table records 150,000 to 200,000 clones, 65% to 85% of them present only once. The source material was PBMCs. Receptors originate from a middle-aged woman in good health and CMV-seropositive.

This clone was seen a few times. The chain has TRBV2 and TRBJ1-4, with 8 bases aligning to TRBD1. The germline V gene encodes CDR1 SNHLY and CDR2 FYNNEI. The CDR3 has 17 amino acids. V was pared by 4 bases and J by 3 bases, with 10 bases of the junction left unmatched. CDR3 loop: CASSAGSGGSANEKLFF. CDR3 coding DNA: TGTGCCAGCAGTGCTGGTTCAGGGGGCTCGGCTAATGAAAAACTGTTTTTT.

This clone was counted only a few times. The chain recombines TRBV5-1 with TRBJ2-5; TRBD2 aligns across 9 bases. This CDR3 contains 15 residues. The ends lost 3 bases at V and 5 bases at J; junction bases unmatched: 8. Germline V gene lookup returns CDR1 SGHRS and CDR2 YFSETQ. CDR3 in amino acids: CASSSGGAGGETQYF. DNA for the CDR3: TGCGCCAGCAGCTCTGGGGGAGCGGGGGGCGAGACCCAGTACTTC.

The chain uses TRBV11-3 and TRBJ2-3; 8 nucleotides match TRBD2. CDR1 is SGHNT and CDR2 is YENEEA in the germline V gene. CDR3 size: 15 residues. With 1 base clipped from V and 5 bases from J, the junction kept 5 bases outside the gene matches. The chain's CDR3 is CASSLARGAGDTQYF. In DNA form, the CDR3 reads TGTGCCAGCAGCTTAGCGCGGGGGGCGGGAGATACGCAGTATTTT.

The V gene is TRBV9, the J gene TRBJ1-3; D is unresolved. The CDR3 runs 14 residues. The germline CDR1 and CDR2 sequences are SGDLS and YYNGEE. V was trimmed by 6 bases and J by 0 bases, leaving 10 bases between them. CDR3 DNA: TGTGCCAGCACCCCAGACATCTCTGGAAACACCATATATTTT. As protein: CASTPDISGNTIYF.

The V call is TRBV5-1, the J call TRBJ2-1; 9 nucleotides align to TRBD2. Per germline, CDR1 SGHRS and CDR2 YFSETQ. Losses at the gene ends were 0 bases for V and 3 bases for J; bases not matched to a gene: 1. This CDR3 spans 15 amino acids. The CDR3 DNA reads TGCGCCAGCAGCTTGGGCGGGAGGGACTACAATGAGCAGTTCTTC. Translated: CASSLGGRDYNEQFF.

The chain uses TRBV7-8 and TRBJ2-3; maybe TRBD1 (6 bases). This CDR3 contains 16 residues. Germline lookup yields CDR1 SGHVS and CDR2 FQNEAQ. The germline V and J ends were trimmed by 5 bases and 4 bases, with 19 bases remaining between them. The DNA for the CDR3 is TGTGCCAGCAGCCTGAATAACAGGGTGGCATCAGATACGCAGTATTTT. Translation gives CASSLNNRVASDTQYF.

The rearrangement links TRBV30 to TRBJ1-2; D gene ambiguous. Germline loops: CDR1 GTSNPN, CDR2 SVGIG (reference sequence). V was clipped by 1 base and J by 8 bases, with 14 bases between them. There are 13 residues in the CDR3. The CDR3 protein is CAWSGSLVEGYTF. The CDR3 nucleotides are TGTGCCTGGAGTGGGTCGTTGGTCGAGGGCTACACCTTC.

CDR3 loop: CASSFIGTANTEAFF. The CDR3 DNA reads as TGTGCCAGCAGCTTTATTGGGACAGCGAACACTGAAGCTTTCTTT. The rearrangement uses TRBV7-9 and TRBJ1-1, with 7 bases aligning to TRBD1. Germline V CDR1 and CDR2: SEHNR, FQNEAQ (reference sequence). This CDR3 comprises 15 residues. The V and J ends lost 3 bases and 1 base, in that order; junction bases with no gene match: 5.

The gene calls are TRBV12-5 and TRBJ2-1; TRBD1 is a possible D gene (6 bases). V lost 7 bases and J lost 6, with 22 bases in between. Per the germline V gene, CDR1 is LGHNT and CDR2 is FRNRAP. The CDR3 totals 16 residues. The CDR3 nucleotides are TGTGCTAGTGCCTTGGGCCGGACAGAGGGTAGCAATGAGCAGTTCTTC. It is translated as CASALGRTEGSNEQFF.

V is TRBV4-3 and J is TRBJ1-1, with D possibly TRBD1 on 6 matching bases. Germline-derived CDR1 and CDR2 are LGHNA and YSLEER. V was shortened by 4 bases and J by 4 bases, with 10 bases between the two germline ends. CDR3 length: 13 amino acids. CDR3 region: CASSPGQVTEAFF. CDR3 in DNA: TGCGCCAGCAGCCCGGGACAAGTCACTGAAGCTTTCTTT.

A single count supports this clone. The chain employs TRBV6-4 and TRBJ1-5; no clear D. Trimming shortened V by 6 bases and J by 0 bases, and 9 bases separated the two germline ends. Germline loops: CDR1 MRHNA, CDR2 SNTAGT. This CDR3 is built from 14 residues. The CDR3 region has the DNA TGTGCCAGCAGACTACCCTATAGCAATCAGCCCCAGCATTTT. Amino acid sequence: CASRLPYSNQPQHF.

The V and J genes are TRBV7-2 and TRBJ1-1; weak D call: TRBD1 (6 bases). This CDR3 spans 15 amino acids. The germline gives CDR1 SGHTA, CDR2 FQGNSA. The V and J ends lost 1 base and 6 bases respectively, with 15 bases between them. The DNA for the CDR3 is TGTGCCAGCAGCTTAGAGCAACAGGGTACTTCTGAAGCTTTCTTT. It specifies CASSLEQQGTSEAFF.

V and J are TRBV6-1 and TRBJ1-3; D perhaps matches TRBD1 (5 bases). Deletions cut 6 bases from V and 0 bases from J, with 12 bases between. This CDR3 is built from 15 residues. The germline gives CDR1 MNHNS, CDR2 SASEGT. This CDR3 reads CASSLGGFSGNTIYF. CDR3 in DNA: TGTGCCAGCAGCCTGGGGGGGTTCTCTGGAAACACCATATATTTT.

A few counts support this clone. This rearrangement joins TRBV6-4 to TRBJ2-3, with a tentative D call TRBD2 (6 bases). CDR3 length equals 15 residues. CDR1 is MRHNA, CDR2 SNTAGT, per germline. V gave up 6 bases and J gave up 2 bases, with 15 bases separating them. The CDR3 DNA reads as TGTGCCAGCAGCCTCTGGGACTCCAACACAGATACGCAGTATTTT. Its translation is CASSLWDSNTDTQYF.

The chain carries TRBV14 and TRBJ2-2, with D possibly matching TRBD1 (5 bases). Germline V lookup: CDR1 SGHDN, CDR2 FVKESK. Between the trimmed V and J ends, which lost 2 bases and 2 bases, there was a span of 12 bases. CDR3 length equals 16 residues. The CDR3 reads CASSQIPGHNTGELFF. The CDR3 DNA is TGTGCCAGCAGCCAAATACCAGGGCATAACACCGGGGAGCTGTTTTTT.

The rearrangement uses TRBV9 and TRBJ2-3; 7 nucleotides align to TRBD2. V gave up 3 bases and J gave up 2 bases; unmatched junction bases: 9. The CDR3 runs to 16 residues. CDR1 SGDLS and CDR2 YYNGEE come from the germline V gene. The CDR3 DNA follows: TGTGCCAGCAGCGAGTACAGCGGGGTGATCACAGATACGCAGTATTTT. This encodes CASSEYSGVITDTQYF. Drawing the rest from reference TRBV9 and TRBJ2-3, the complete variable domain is DSGVTQTPKHLITATGQRVTLRCSPRSGDLSVYWYQQSLDQGLQFLIQYYNGEERAKGNILERFSAQQFPDLHSELNLSSLELGDSALYFCASSEYSGVITDTQYFGPGTRLTVL.

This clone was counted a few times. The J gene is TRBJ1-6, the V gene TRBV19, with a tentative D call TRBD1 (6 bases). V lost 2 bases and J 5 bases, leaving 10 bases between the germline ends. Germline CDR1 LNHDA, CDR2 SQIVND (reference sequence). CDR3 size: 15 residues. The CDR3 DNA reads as TGTGCCAGTAGTATAAGGGGACACGATAATTCACCCCTCCACTTT. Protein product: CASSIRGHDNSPLHF.

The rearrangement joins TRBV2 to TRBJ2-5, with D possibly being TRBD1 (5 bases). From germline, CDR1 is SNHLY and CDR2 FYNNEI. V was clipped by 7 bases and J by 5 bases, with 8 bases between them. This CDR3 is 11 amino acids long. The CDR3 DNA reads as TGTGCCAGCACCTCAGGGGAGACCCAGTACTTC. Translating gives CASTSGETQYF.

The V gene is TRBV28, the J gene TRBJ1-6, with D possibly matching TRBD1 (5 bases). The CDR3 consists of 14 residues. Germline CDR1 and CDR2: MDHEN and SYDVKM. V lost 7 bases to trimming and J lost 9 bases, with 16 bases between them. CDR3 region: CASTQEGYLSPLHF. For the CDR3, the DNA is TGTGCCAGCACCCAGGAGGGGTACCTTTCACCCCTCCACTTT. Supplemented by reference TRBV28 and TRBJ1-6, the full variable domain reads DVKVTQSSRYLVKRTGEKVFLECVQDMDHENMFWYRQDPGLGLRLIYFSYDVKMKEKGDIPEGYSVSREKKERFSLILESASTNQTSMYLCASTQEGYLSPLHFGNGTRLTVT.

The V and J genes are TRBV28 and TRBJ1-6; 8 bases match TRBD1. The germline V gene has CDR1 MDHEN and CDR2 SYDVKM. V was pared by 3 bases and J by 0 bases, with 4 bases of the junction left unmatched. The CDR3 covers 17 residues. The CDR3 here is CASSLRQGSSYNSPLHF. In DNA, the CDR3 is TGTGCCAGCAGTTTGAGACAGGGGAGCTCCTATAATTCACCCCTCCACTTT.

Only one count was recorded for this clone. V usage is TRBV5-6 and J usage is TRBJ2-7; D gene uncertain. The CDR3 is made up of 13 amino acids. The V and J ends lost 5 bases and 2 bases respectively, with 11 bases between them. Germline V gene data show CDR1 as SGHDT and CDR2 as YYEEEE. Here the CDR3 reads CASSPGVTYEQYF. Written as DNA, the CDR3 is TGTGCCAGCAGTCCGGGTGTAACCTACGAGCAGTACTTC. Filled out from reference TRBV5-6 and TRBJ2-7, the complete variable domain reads DAGVTQSPTHLIKTRGQQVTLRCSPKSGHDTVSWYQQALGQGPQFIFQYYEEEERQRGNFPDRFSGHQFPNYSSELNVNALLLGDSALYLCASSPGVTYEQYFGPGTRLTVT.

The CDR3 DNA reads as TGTGCCAGCAGCTTAGGTGGGGGGTCGGTTGCTGGCTACACCTTC. Protein sequence: CASSLGGGSVAGYTF. The J gene is TRBJ1-2, the V gene TRBV7-2, with D possibly TRBD1 on 5 matching bases. CDR1 is SGHTA, CDR2 FQGNSA, per germline. CDR3 length: 15 amino acids. Trimming took off 1 base at V and 7 bases at J, with 16 bases between the two ends.

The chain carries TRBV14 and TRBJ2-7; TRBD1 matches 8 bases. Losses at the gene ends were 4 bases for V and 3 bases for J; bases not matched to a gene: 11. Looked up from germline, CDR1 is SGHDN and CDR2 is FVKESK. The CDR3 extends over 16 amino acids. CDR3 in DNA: TGTGCCAGCAGCCCTATTTTACAGGGGGAAAACTACGAGCAGTACTTC. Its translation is CASSPILQGENYEQYF. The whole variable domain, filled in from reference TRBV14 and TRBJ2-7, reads EAGVTQFPSHSVIEKGQTVTLRCDPISGHDNLYWYRRVMGKEIKFLLHFVKESKQDESGMPNNRFLAERTGGTYSTLKVQPAELEDSGVYFCASSPILQGENYEQYFGPGTRLTVT.

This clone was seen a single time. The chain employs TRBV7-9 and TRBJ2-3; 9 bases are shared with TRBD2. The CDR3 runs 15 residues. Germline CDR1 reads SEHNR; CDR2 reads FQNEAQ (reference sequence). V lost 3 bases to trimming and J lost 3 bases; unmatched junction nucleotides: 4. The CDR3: CASSFGGGGTDTQYF. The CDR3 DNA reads TGTGCCAGCAGCTTTGGCGGGGGGGGTACAGATACGCAGTATTTT.

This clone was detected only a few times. The CDR3 coding sequence is TGTGCCAGCAGGCCGGACAGGGGGCTCAGGGGCTACACCTTC. Encoded protein: CASRPDRGLRGYTF. The V and J genes are TRBV28 and TRBJ1-2; 11 nucleotides align to TRBD1. Germline V lookup: CDR1 MDHEN, CDR2 SYDVKM. J was trimmed by 8 bases and V by 6 bases; bases with no gene match: 8. The CDR3 contains 14 residues.

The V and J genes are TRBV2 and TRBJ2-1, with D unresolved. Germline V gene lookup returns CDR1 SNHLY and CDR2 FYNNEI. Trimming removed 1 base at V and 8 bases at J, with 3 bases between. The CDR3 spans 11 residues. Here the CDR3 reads CASSEGHEQFF. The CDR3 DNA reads TGTGCCAGCAGTGAAGGGCATGAGCAGTTCTTC.

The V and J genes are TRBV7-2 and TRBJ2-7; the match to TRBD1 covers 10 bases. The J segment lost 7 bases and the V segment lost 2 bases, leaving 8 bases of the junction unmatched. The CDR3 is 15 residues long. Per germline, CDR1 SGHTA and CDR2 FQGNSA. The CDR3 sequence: CASSLMDRGTWEQYF. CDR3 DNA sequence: TGTGCCAGCAGCTTAATGGACAGGGGGACGTGGGAGCAGTACTTC.